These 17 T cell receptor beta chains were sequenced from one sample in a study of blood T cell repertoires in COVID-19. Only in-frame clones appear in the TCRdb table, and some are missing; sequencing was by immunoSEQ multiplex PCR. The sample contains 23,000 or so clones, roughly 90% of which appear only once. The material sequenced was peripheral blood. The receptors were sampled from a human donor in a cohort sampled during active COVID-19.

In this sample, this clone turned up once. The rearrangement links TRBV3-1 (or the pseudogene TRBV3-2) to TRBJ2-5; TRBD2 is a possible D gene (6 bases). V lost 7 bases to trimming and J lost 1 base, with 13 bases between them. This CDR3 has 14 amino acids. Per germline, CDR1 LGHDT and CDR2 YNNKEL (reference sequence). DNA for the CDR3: TGTGCCAGCAACCCTCATAGCGGCCAAGAGACCCAGTACTTC. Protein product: CASNPHSGQETQYF.

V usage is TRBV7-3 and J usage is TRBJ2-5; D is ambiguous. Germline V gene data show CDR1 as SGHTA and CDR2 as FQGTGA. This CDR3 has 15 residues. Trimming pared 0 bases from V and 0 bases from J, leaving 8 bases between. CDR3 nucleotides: TGTGCCAGCAGCTTAACGTCCGGGTACCAAGAGACCCAGTACTTC. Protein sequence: CASSLTSGYQETQYF. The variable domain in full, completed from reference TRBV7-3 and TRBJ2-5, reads GAGVSQTPSNKVTEKGKYVELRCDPISGHTALYWYRQSLGQGPEFLIYFQGTGAADDSGLPNDRFFAVRPEGSVSTLKIQRTERGDSAVYLCASSLTSGYQETQYFGPGTRLLVL.

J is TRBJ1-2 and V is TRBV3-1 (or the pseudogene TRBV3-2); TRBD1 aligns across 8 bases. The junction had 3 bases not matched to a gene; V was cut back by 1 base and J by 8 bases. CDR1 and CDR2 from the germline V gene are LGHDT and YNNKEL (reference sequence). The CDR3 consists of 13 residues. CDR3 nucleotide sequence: TGTGCCAGCAGCCAAGCACAGGGGGTGGGCTACACCTTC. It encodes CASSQAQGVGYTF.

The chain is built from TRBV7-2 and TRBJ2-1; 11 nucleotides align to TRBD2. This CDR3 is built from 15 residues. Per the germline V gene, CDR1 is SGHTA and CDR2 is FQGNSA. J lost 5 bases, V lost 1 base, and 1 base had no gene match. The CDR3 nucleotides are TGTGCCAGCAGCTTAGGACTAGCGGGGAACAATGAGCAGTTCTTC. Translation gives CASSLGLAGNNEQFF. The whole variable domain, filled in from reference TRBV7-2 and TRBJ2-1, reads GAGVSQSPSNKVTEKGKDVELRCDPISGHTALYWYRQSLGQGLEFLIYFQGNSAPDKSGLPSDRFSAERTGGSVSTLTIQRTQQEDSAVYLCASSLGLAGNNEQFFGPGTRLTVL.

The CDR3: CASSTGTGYGYTF. The DNA for the CDR3 is TGTGCCAGCAGTACCGGGACTGGTTATGGCTACACCTTC. The chain combines TRBV6-5 with TRBJ1-2; D is perhaps TRBD1 (5 bases). Germline V gives CDR1 MNHEY, CDR2 SVGAGI. Trimming stripped 5 bases from V and 5 bases from J, with 12 bases between. The CDR3 consists of 13 residues.

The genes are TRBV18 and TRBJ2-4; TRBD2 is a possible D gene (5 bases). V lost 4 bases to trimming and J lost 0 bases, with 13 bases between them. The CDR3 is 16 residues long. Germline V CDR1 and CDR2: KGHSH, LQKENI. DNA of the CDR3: TGTGCCAGCTCACTTGTAGCGCTTCTAGCCAAAAACATTCAGTACTTC. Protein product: CASSLVALLAKNIQYF.

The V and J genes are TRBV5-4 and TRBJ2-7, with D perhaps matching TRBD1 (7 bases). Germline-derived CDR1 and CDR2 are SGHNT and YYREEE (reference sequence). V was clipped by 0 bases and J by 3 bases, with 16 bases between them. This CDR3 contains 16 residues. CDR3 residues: CASSLAGQGGIYEQYF. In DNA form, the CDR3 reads TGTGCCAGCAGCTTGGCCGGGCAGGGGGGAATCTACGAGCAGTACTTC.

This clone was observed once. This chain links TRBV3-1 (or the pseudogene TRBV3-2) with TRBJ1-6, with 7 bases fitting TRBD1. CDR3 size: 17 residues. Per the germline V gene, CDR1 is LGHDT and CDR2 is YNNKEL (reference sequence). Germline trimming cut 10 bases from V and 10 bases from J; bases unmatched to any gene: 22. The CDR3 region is CATLSKGVTGRGSPLHF. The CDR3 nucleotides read TGTGCCACCCTATCGAAAGGGGTCACCGGCAGGGGGTCACCCCTCCACTTT.

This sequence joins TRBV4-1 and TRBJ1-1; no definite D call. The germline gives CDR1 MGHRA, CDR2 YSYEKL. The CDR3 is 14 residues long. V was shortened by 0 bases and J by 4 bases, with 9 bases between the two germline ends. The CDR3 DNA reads TGCGCCAGCAGCCAAGATACAGTTCGCACTGAAGCTTTCTTT. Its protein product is CASSQDTVRTEAFF.

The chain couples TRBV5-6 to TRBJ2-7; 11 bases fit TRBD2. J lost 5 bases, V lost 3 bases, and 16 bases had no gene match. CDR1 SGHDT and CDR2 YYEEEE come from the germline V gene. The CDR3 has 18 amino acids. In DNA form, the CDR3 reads TGTGCCAGCAGCTCCCCCTTTCGGCTAGCGGGGGGCAGCCACGAGCAGTACTTC. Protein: CASSSPFRLAGGSHEQYF.

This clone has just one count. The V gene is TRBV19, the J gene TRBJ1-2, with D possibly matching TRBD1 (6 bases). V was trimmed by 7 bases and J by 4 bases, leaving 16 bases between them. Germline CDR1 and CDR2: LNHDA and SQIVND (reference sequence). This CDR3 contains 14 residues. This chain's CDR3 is CASTKTGNPYGYTF. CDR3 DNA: TGTGCCAGTACCAAAACAGGGAACCCCTATGGCTACACCTTC.

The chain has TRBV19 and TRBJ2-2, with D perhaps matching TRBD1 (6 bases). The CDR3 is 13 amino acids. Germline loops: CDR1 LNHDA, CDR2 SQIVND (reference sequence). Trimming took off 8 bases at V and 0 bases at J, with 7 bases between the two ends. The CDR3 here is CASSGANTGELFF. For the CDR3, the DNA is TGTGCCAGTTCAGGGGCGAACACCGGGGAGCTGTTTTTT.

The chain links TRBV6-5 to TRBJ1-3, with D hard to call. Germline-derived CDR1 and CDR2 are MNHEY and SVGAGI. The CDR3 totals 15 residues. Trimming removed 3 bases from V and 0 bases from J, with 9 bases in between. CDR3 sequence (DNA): TGTGCCAGCAGTTATGACGGGGTCTCTGGAAACACCATATATTTT. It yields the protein CASSYDGVSGNTIYF.

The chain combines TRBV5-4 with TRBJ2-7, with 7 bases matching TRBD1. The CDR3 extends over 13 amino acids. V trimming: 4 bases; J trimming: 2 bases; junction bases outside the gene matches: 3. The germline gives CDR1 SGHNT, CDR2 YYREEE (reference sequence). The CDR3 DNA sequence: TGTGCCAGCAGCAGACAGGGAACCTACGAGCAGTACTTC. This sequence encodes CASSRQGTYEQYF.

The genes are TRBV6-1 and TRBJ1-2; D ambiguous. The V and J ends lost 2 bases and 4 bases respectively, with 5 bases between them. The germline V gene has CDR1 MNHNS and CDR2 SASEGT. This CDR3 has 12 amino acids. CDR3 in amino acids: CASSEPSYGYTF. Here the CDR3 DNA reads TGTGCCAGCAGTGAACCGTCCTATGGCTACACCTTC.

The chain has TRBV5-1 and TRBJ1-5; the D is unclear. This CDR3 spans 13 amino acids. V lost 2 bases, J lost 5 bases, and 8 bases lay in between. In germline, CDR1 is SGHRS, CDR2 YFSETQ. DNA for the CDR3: TGCGCCAGCAGCTTATTTCTTGATCAGCCCCAGCATTTT. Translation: CASSLFLDQPQHF. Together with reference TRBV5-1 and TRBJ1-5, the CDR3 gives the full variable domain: KAGVTQTPRYLIKTRGQQVTLSCSPISGHRSVSWYQQTPGQGLQFLFEYFSETQRNKGNFPGRFSGRQFSNSRSEMNVSTLELGDSALYLCASSLFLDQPQHFGDGTRLSIL.

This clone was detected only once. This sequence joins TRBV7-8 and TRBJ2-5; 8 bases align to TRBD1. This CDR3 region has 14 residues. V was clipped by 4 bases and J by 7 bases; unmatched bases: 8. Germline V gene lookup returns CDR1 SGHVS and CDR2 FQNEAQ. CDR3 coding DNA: TGTGCCAGCAGCTACCGGGACAGGAAGGGGACCCAGTACTTC. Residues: CASSYRDRKGTQYF.